This T cell receptor (beta chain) stems from a study of CD8+ T cells in alopecia areata. Sequencing relied on a cDNA template that was reverse transcribed from extracted RNA. Repertoires were generated with immunoSEQ multiplex PCR, while TCRdb's copy carries only in-frame clones and drops some. Altogether around 190,000 clones are present, around 50% being singletons, with the ten largest covering 4.5% to 6%. Worth noting for this clone: What it binds is not known.

The ends lost 1 base at V and 4 bases at J; junction bases unmatched: 9. This CDR3 contains 16 residues. Germline CDR1 MGHRA, CDR2 YSYEKL. General observations from the study: Against the mouse data, patients shared TCRs less clearly, possibly for HLA reasons.

Sequenced input: CD8+ T cells sorted from blood. The receptor's source is a human donor in good health. The V gene is TRBV4-1, the J gene TRBJ2-7, with TRBD1 matching 8 bases. The CDR3 DNA reads as TGCGCCAGCAGCCAAGCCTTGTCAGGGGGCCGGTACGAGCAGTACTTC. The encoded protein is CASSQALSGGRYEQYF.